Listed below are T cell receptor beta chains from one sample, sequenced in a study of blood T cell repertoires in COVID-19. TCRdb keeps only in-frame clones here, not all; method: immunoSEQ multiplex PCR. The sample includes around 360,000 clones, around 87% of them seen just once. The sequenced material came from peripheral blood. These receptor sequences come from a woman aged 25-40 years with COVID-19, enrolled during active disease. CDR3s include the opening cysteine and the closing phenylalanine or tryptophan. D genes are given only for firm matches. Size is stated for part of the rows, as once, few or many counts, or as a class when the clone is expanded.

j_call | clone_size | v_call | d_call | cdr3_nt | cdr3_aa
TRBJ2-2 | once | TRBV4-1 | TRBD2 | TGCGCCAGCAGCCAATGGGGGGAGGGCGGGGAGCTGTTTTTT | CASSQWGEGGELFF
TRBJ1-2 | - | TRBV6-5 | TRBD1 | TGTGCCAGCAGAAGGGACAGGGGGAACGGCTACACCTTC | CASRRDRGNGYTF
TRBJ2-7 | - | TRBV4-1 | - | TGCGCCAGCAGCCAATCTCTACCAGACCAGGGCTACGAGCAGTACTTC | CASSQSLPDQGYEQYF
TRBJ2-1 | - | TRBV6-2/TRBV6-3 | - | TGTGCCAGCAGTTTCGACAGCCGCTCCTACAATGAGCAGTTCTTC | CASSFDSRSYNEQFF
TRBJ2-7 | - | TRBV3-1/TRBV3-2 | - | TGTGCCAGCAGCCCAGGCGTACAGGCGCCCTACTTC | CASSPGVQAPYF
TRBJ2-7 | - | TRBV7-2 | TRBD2 | TGTGCCAGCAGCCCCAGTAGGGTAGCGGGACCCGAGCAGTACTTC | CASSPSRVAGPEQYF
TRBJ2-1 | - | TRBV5-1 | TRBD2 | TGCGCCAGCAGCTCGGGACTAGCGGGAGGGCCGATTGAGCAGTTCTTC | CASSSGLAGGPIEQFF
TRBJ1-5 | - | TRBV18 | TRBD1 | TGTGCCAGCTCACCACGACAGGGGCACAATCAGCCCCAGCATTTT | CASSPRQGHNQPQHF
TRBJ2-1 | - | TRBV13 | TRBD2 | TGTGCCAGCAGCTTAGGGGGCGGGAGAGGGTACAATGAGCAGTTCTTC | CASSLGGGRGYNEQFF
TRBJ1-5 | few | TRBV6-1 | - | TGTGCCAGCAGTGAAGCGGCGGAGATTCAGCCCCAGCATTTT | CASSEAAEIQPQHF
TRBJ1-5 | - | TRBV2 | - | TGTGCCAGCAGTGTGTTCCAGGGTGGCAATCAGCCCCAGCATTTT | CASSVFQGGNQPQHF
TRBJ1-1 | - | TRBV12-3/TRBV12-4 | - | TGTGCCAGCACCCAAGAGGCCAACACTGAAGCTTTCTTT | CASTQEANTEAFF
TRBJ2-7 | - | TRBV27 | TRBD1 | TGTGCCAGCAGTCTCGGACAGGGGCCCATCTACGAGCAGTACTTC | CASSLGQGPIYEQYF
TRBJ2-7 | - | TRBV2 | TRBD2 | TGTGCCAGCAGTTCCGGGACTAGCGCATCCTACGAGCAGTACTTC | CASSSGTSASYEQYF
TRBJ2-5 | once | TRBV5-4 | - | TGTGCCAGCAGCTTGGATGGACTCCTAGAGACCCAGTACTTC | CASSLDGLLETQYF
TRBJ2-3 | - | TRBV18 | TRBD1 | TGTGCCAGCTTCCGGGACAGGGGGCGCGGAGCAGATACGCAGTATTTT | CASFRDRGRGADTQYF
TRBJ2-7 | - | TRBV27 | - | TGTGCCAGCAGTTTATCGCCCCCACTAGTCCGACCCGGCTGGGGGCAGTACTTC | CASSLSPPLVRPGWGQYF
TRBJ2-7 | - | TRBV21-1 | - | TGTGCCAGCAGCACCCGACTAGCGGGAGGGAGGGAGCAGTACTTC | CASSTRLAGGREQYF
TRBJ2-3 | - | TRBV14 | TRBD2 | TGTGCCACTTCGGGTCTAGCGGAAACAGATACGCAGTATTTT | CATSGLAETDTQYF
TRBJ1-5 | - | TRBV28 | - | TGTGCCAGCACCCAAACAGGGACATACAATCAGCCCCAGCATTTT | CASTQTGTYNQPQHF
TRBJ1-4 | - | TRBV11-2 | TRBD1 | TGTGCCAGCAGCCCACGGACAGGGTTTCTGTTTTTT | CASSPRTGFLFF
TRBJ1-6 | - | TRBV6-5 | - | TGTGCCAGCAGAACCCACAGCACTCATAATTCACCCCTCCACTTT | CASRTHSTHNSPLHF
TRBJ2-6 | - | TRBV19 | - | TGTGCCAGTAGTATAGGCGCTGGGGCCAACGTCCTGACTTTC | CASSIGAGANVLTF
TRBJ1-2 | - | TRBV6-5 | - | TGTGCCAGCAGTTTCGGGAGCTATGGCTACACCTTC | CASSFGSYGYTF
TRBJ2-5 | - | TRBV7-8 | - | TGTGCCAGCAGCGTGTCTACTAGCAGAGAGACCCAGTACTTC | CASSVSTSRETQYF
TRBJ2-1 | - | TRBV2 | TRBD2 | TGTGCCAGCAGACCCTCCTCCGGGACTAGCGCCTACAATGAGCAGTTCTTC | CASRPSSGTSAYNEQFF
TRBJ2-1 | - | TRBV5-1 | TRBD1 | TGCGCCAGCAGCACTAACAGGGGGAATGAGCAGTTCTTC | CASSTNRGNEQFF
TRBJ2-1 | - | TRBV3-1/TRBV3-2 | - | TGTGCCAGCAGCCAAGACCAGCGTTCGCAGTTCTTC | CASSQDQRSQFF
TRBJ1-2 | - | TRBV9 | TRBD1 | TGTGCCAGCAGCGTACTGGACAGGGACGGTGGCTACACCTTC | CASSVLDRDGGYTF
TRBJ2-7 | once | TRBV4-1 | TRBD2 | TGCGCCAGCAGCCAACCTAGCGGGAGGGTCTACGAGCAGTACTTC | CASSQPSGRVYEQYF
TRBJ1-5 | - | TRBV24-1 | - | TGTGCCACCAGTGACCGCTCAGTTCTTCAGCCCCAGCATTTT | CATSDRSVLQPQHF
TRBJ2-4 | - | TRBV7-2 | - | TGTGCCAGCAGCTCTGTACTAAGAGGGCCCCAAAACATTCAGTACTTC | CASSSVLRGPQNIQYF
TRBJ1-1 | - | TRBV7-9 | - | TGTGCCAGCAGCTTTGGCAGGGCGAACACTGAAGCTTTCTTT | CASSFGRANTEAFF
TRBJ2-2 | once | TRBV5-1 | - | TGCGCCAGCAGCTTGGGTCAGGGCGACACCGGGGAGCTGTTTTTT | CASSLGQGDTGELFF
TRBJ2-7 | - | TRBV28 | TRBD2 | TGTGCCAGCGGGACTAGCGATTATTCCTACGAGCAGTACTTC | CASGTSDYSYEQYF
TRBJ2-7 | - | TRBV19 | - | TGTGCCAGTAGTATCCTGTTCCGCGCTGAGAGGAACGAGCAGTACTTC | CASSILFRAERNEQYF
TRBJ1-6 | - | TRBV6-5 | TRBD1 | TGTGCCAGCAGGGCCGGGACAGACAATTCACCCCTCCACTTT | CASRAGTDNSPLHF
TRBJ1-4 | - | TRBV19 | TRBD1 | TGTGCCACAGACAGGGGTGGAGGTGAAAAACTGTTTTTT | CATDRGGGEKLFF
TRBJ2-7 | once | TRBV30 | - | TGTGCCTGGAGTGTAACAGGGTCCCTTAACGAGCAGTACTTC | CAWSVTGSLNEQYF
TRBJ2-7 | once | TRBV7-2 | - | TGTGCCAGCAGACTAGGAGGGGTCTCCTACGAGCAGTACTTC | CASRLGGVSYEQYF
TRBJ2-1 | - | TRBV9 | - | TGTGCCAGCAGCGTAGTCGGTAGCCCCTACAATGAGCAGTTCTTC | CASSVVGSPYNEQFF
TRBJ2-2 | - | TRBV5-1 | - | TGCGCCAGCAGCTTGGACGGTACCGGGGAGCTGTTTTTT | CASSLDGTGELFF